Listed below are T cell receptor beta chains from one sample, sequenced in a study of control samples from healthy donors and cancer patients. The data were produced by immunoSEQ multiplex PCR, yet TCRdb's version contains in-frame clones alone and is incomplete. The table records approximately 97,000 clones, around 88% of them present only once. Material: blood. Every receptor here comes from a man aged 25 to 40 in good health. CDR3s include the opening cysteine and the closing phenylalanine or tryptophan. The D gene is left open where the match is weak. Only some rows state a clone size, as once, few, many or a class for expanded clones.

>NA|TRBJ2-5|TRBV7-2|TRBD1
TGTGCCAGCACCCGGACAGGGATAGAGACCCAGTACTTC
CASTRTGIETQYF
>NA|TRBJ2-7|TRBV5-6|TRBD2
TGTGCCAGTAGCTTGGACCGGACTAGCCGCGCCGAGCAGTACTTC
CASSLDRTSRAEQYF
>once|TRBJ2-3|TRBV3-1/TRBV3-2|TRBD2
TGTGCCAGCAGCCATCCCCGTGGGTTGGTAGCGGGCGCTAGCACAGATACGCAGTATTTT
CASSHPRGLVAGASTDTQYF
>NA|TRBJ2-1|TRBV20-1|NA
TGCAGTGTCGACCCCTACAATGAGCAGTTCTTC
CSVDPYNEQFF
>NA|TRBJ2-1|TRBV29-1|NA
TGCAGCGTTCCACTGCCCAATGAGCAGTTCTTC
CSVPLPNEQFF
>NA|TRBJ2-1|TRBV5-1|TRBD2
TGCGCCAGCAGGGCGGGAGATGGGAATGAGCAGTTCTTC
CASRAGDGNEQFF
>once|TRBJ2-3|TRBV30|TRBD2
TGTGCCTGGAGTGTACTGTTAGCGGGAGGGGGAGATACGCAGTATTTT
CAWSVLLAGGGDTQYF
>once|TRBJ1-5|TRBV3-1/TRBV3-2|NA
TGTGCCAGCAGCCAAGGGGGTGTCGGTCAGCCCCAGCATTTT
CASSQGGVGQPQHF
>NA|TRBJ2-5|TRBV24-1|TRBD1
TGTGCCACCAGTGATTCCGACAGGGGGCGCGTGGAGACCCAGTACTTC
CATSDSDRGRVETQYF
>NA|TRBJ2-1|TRBV24-1|TRBD2
TGTGCCACCAGTGATATAACGGGACTAGCGGGAGGAGTGGGGGAGCAGTTCTTC
CATSDITGLAGGVGEQFF
>NA|TRBJ1-2|TRBV6-6|NA
TGTGCCAGCAGTGCCCAGGACGGGGGCTACACCTTC
CASSAQDGGYTF
>NA|TRBJ1-1|TRBV30|NA
TGTGCCTGGAGTGTACGGGCTGAAGCTTTCTTT
CAWSVRAEAFF
>NA|TRBJ1-1|TRBV6-5|NA
TGTGCCAGCAGGGTAACCGGGGCCGGGTCCCCTGAAGCTTTCTTT
CASRVTGAGSPEAFF
>once|TRBJ1-1|TRBV4-2|TRBD1
TGTGCCAGCAGCCGAGGACAGGGGAACACTGAAGCTTTCTTT
CASSRGQGNTEAFF
>NA|TRBJ2-1|TRBV29-1|TRBD1
TGCAGCGTTGGACAGGGTGGCAATGAGCAGTTCTTC
CSVGQGGNEQFF
>NA|TRBJ2-7|TRBV7-9|TRBD2
TGTGCCAGCAGTTCGACTAGCGGGGGAATCTACGAGCAGTACTTC
CASSSTSGGIYEQYF
>NA|TRBJ2-5|TRBV6-5|NA
TGTGCCAGCAGCCTCGGGACTGCTGGGGAGACCCAGTACTTC
CASSLGTAGETQYF
>NA|TRBJ2-2|TRBV7-2|TRBD1
TGTGCCAGCAGCCCCCGACAGGGTTCGGCCGGGGAGCTGTTTTTT
CASSPRQGSAGELFF
>NA|TRBJ2-7|TRBV28|TRBD1
TGTGCCAGCAGTACAGGGGGCTTGACGTGGGAGCAGTACTTC
CASSTGGLTWEQYF
>NA|TRBJ2-2|TRBV24-1|TRBD1
TGTGCCACCAGTGAAAAGACAGGGTACACCGGGGAGCTGTTTTTT
CATSEKTGYTGELFF
>NA|TRBJ1-4|TRBV5-1|NA
TGCGCCAGCAGCCCGGAACCGGGACATGCGACCCCCGAACTGTTTTTT
CASSPEPGHATPELFF
>few|TRBJ2-1|TRBV11-3|TRBD1
TGTGCCAGCAGCTTAGCGCCAGGGGGTTACAATGAGCAGTTCTTC
CASSLAPGGYNEQFF
>NA|TRBJ2-1|TRBV7-7|TRBD2
TGTGCCAGCAGCCTGACTAGCGGAAACAGAAAACGATGTTACAATGAGCAGTTCTTC
CASSLTSGNRKRCYNEQFF
>once|TRBJ1-4|TRBV7-8|TRBD1
TGTGCCAGCAGTTCAGGGACAGGGCGGATAGCAACTAATGAAAAACTGTTTTTT
CASSSGTGRIATNEKLFF
>NA|TRBJ1-1|TRBV30|TRBD1
TGTGCCTGGAATATAGGGACAGAGAACACTGAAGCTTTCTTT
CAWNIGTENTEAFF
>NA|TRBJ2-5|TRBV5-4|TRBD2
TGTGCCAGCAGCTTGGCCTTAGCGGGACAAGAGACCCAGTACTTC
CASSLALAGQETQYF
>NA|TRBJ1-1|TRBV6-1|NA
TGTGCCAGCAGTGAATTCGGGGGGAACACTGAAGCTTTCTTT
CASSEFGGNTEAFF